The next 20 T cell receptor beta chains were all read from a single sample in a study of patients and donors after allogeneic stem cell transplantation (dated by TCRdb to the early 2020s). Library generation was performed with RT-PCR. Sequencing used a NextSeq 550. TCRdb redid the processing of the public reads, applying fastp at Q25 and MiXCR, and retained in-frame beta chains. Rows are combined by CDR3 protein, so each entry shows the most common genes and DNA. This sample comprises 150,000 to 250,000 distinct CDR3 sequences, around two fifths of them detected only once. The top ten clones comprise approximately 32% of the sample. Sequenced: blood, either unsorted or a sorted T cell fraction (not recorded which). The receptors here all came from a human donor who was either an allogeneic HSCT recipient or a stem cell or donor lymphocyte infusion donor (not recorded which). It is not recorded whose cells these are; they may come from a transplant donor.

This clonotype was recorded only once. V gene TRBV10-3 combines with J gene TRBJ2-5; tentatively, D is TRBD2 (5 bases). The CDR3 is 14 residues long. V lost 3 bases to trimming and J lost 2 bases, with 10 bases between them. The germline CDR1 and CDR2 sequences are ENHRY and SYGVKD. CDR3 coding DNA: TGTGCCATCAGTGATAAAAGCGGTCAAGAGACCCAGTACTTC. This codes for CAISDKSGQETQYF.

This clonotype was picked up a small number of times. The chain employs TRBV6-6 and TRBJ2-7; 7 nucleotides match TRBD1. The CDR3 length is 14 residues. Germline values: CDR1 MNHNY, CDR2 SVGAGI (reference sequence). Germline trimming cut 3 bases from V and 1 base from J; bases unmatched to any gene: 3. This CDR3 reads CASSYRTGSYEQYF. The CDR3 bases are TGTGCCAGCAGTTATCGGACAGGATCCTACGAGCAGTACTTC.

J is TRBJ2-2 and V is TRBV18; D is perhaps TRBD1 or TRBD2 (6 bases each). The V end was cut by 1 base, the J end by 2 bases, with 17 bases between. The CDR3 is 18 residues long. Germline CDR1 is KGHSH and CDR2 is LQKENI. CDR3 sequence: CASSPQTGGAPNTGELFF. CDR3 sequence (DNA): TGTGCCAGCTCACCACAGACAGGAGGGGCACCAAACACCGGGGAGCTGTTTTTT.

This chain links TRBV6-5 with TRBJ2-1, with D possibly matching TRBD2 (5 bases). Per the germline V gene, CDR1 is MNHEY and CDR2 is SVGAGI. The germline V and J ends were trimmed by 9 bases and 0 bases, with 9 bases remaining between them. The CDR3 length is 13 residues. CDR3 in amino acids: CASSGFSYNEQFF. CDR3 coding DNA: TGTGCCAGTTCGGGGTTCTCCTACAATGAGCAGTTCTTC.

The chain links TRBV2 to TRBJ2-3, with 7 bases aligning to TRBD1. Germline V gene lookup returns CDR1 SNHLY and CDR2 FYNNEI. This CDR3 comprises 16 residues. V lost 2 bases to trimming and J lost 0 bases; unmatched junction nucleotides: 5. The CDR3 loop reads CASSEWDSTSTDTQYF. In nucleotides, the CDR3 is TGTGCCAGCAGTGAATGGGACAGCACTAGCACAGATACGCAGTATTTT.

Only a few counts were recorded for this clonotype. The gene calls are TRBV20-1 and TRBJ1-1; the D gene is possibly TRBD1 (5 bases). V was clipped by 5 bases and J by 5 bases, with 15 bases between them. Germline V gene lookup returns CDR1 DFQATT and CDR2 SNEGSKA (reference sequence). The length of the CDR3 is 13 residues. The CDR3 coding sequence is TGCAGTGCTCCGGGACTGGGGAGGACTGAAGCTTTCTTT. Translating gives CSAPGLGRTEAFF.

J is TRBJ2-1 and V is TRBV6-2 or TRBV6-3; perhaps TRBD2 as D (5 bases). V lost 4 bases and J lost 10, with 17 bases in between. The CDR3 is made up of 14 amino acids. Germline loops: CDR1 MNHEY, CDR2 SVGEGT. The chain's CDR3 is CASSLRLARDEQFF. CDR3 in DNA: TGTGCCAGCAGTTTGAGGTTAGCGAGAGACGAGCAGTTCTTC.

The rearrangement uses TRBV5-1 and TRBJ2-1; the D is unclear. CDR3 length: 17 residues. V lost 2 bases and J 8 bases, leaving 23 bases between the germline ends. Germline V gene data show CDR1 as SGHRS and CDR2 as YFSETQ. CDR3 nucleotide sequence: TGCGCCAGCAGCTTCATGGTAGACGATTTTTTTCTCCATGAGCAGTTCTTC. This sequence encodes CASSFMVDDFFLHEQFF.

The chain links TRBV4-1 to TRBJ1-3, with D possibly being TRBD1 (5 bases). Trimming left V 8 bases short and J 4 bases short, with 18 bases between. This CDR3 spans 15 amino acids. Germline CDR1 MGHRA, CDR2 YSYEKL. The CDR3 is CASSSTGEAGNTIYF. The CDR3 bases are TGCGCCAGCTCGTCGACGGGGGAGGCAGGAAACACCATATATTTT.

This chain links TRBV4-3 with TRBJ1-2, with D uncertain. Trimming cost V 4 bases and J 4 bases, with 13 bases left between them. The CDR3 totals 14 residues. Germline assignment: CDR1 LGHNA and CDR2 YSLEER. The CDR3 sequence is CASSPTRALYGYTF. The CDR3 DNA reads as TGCGCCAGCAGCCCCACCCGCGCTCTCTATGGCTACACCTTC.

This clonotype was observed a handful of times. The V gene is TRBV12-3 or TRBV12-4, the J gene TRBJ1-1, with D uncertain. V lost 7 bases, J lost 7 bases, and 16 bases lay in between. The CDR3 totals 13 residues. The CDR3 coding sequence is TGTGCCAGCACCCAACAAACCGGGGTTGAAGCTTTCTTT. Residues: CASTQQTGVEAFF.

In DNA form, the CDR3 reads TGTGCCAGCGCTCCGGACGTGACCTACGAGCAGTACTTC. Amino acid sequence: CASAPDVTYEQYF. The rearrangement uses TRBV6-2 or TRBV6-3 and TRBJ2-7; D is undetermined. This CDR3 comprises 13 residues. Trimming took 8 bases from V and 2 from J, leaving 13 bases between them. Germline CDR1 reads MNHEY; CDR2 reads SVGEGT.

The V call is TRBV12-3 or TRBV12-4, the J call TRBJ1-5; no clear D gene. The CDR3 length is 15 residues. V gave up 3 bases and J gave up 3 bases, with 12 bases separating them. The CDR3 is CASSFGQRNNQPQHF. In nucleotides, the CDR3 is TGTGCCAGCAGTTTCGGCCAGCGTAACAATCAGCCCCAGCATTTT.

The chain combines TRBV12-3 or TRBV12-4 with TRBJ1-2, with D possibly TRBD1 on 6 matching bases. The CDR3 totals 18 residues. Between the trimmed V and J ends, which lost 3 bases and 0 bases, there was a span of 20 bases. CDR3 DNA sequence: TGTGCCAGCAGTTTGGGGACACCCGGAGGGGTTACTAACTATGGCTACACCTTC. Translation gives CASSLGTPGGVTNYGYTF.

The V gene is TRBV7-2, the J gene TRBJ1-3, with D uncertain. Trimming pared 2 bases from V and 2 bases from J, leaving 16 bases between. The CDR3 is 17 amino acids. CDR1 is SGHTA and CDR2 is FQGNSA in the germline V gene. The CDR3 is CASSLLPGVLPGNTIYF. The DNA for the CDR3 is TGTGCCAGCAGCTTACTTCCCGGGGTCCTCCCTGGAAACACCATATATTTT.

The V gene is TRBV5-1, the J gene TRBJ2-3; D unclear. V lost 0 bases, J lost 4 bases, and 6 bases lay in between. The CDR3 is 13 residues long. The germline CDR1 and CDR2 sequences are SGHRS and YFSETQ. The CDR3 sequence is CASSLGFADTQYF. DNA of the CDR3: TGCGCCAGCAGCTTGGGGTTTGCAGATACGCAGTATTTT.

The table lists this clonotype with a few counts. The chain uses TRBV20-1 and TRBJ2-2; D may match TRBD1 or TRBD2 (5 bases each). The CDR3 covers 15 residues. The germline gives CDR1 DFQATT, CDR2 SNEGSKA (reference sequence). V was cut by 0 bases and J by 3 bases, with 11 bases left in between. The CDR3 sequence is CSARDSSGHTGELFF. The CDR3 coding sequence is TGCAGTGCTAGAGATTCATCGGGGCACACCGGGGAGCTGTTTTTT.

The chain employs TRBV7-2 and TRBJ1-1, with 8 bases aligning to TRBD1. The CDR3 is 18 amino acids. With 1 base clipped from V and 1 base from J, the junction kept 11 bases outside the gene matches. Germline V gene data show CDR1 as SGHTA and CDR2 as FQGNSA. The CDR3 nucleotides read TGTGCCAGCAGCTTAGTGGGCAGGGGGCAATCATCGAACACTGAAGCTTTCTTT. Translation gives CASSLVGRGQSSNTEAFF.

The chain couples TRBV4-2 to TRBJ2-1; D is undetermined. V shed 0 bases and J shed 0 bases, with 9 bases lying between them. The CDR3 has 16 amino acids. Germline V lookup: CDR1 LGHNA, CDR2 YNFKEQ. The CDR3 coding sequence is TGTGCCAGCAGCCAAGAAGGGCACAGCTCCTACAATGAGCAGTTCTTC. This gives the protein CASSQEGHSSYNEQFF.

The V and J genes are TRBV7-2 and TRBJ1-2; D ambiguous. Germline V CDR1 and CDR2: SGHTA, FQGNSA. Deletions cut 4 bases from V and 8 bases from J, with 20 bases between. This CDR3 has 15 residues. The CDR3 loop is CASSSLRELIEGYTF. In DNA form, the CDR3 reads TGTGCCAGCAGCTCTCTTAGGGAGCTAATAGAAGGCTACACCTTC.